Listed here is a single TCR beta chain. This clone's antigen is unknown. Base-call qualities are not available, and no considerably larger clone is one nucleotide away. The data were taken from a study of cytomegalovirus exposure and HLA in healthy donors listed by TCRdb under 2017. Study-level background: According to a later analysis, the approximately 120 validation repertoires were produced on the same platform as the 680 or so repertoires of the first cohort. The study aimed to test whether cataloging public T cell receptors could reveal signatures of past pathogen exposure. Besides the first cohort of some 670 subjects, a separate validation cohort made up of 120 different subjects was used. To predict cytomegalovirus infection status, the study brought together high-throughput TCR immunosequencing, statistical association of individual TCRs with disease status, and machine learning.

According to the germline V gene, CDR1 reads SGHDN and CDR2 reads FVKESK. V was cut back by 4 bases and J by 7 bases, leaving a gap of 10 bases between them. From the cysteine up to the phenylalanine, the CDR3 has a length of 12 residues. This entry keeps only the CDR3 DNA: 36 bases, framed from base 1. The method was the immunoSEQ multiplex PCR assay. The authors' pipeline ran thus. A statistical classification framework was built for diagnosing cytomegalovirus status from the catalog of TCR beta chain sequences. This immuneACCESS table, as held by TCRdb, lists in-frame sequences with V and J called but not all clones. Of the missing ones, under half trace to an unresolved V gene in checked studies; the others have no known cause. The D gene and trimming were derived from the DNA, and the V and J assignments and clone size from that table. The sample contains under 150,000 clones, approximately 85% of them found a single time. The ten largest account for about 1.5% of the sample.

Donors formed part of the validation cohort, which comprised over a hundred subjects and was distinct from the first cohort of 670 or so subjects. Study-wide findings and limitations: A later analysis lacked HLA typing for the validation cohort, so it scored co-occurrence in that cohort across all 130 or so repertoires. The study gave a list of 150 to 200 TCR beta chains associated with cytomegalovirus. The authors suggested that the approach could potentially be extended to other disease states and immunological phenotypes. Most TCR sequences were observed very rarely across donors, whereas some public TCRs were present in many individuals. A few of the identified cytomegalovirus-associated TCR beta chains were confirmed in vitro to be specific for cytomegalovirus antigens. The classifier was reported to diagnose cytomegalovirus status with high specificity and sensitivity in both the original and validation cohorts. A later analysis found that TCRs clustered in the first cohort also tended to co-occur in the 100 to 150 validation repertoires, with 94% of cluster scores above 0.

The sequenced material came from PBMCs. The rearrangement joined TRBV14 to TRBJ2-5; confidence is insufficient to name the D gene. This clonotype was sampled from a woman aged 30 to 39 in good health and CMV-seronegative. The sequence in DNA is TGTGCCAGCAGCCCGAACTGGGCGACCCAGTACTTC. This yields the protein CASSPNWATQYF.